This T cell receptor beta chain emerged from a study of liver allograft versus peripheral blood T cells. Background on the study: Within transplanted livers, the T cell receptor repertoires were examined and compared against the repertoires present in the peripheral blood of liver transplant recipients. Whole-study findings and limits: Repertoires of T cell receptors in liver allografts reportedly differed from peripheral blood repertoires.

On this clonotype itself: Its antigen is not identified.

TCRdb called the reads again in MiXCR, with one record for every CDR3 protein. The sample comprises 10,000 to 14,000 distinct CDR3 sequences, 20% to 25% of which are singletons, and around 1.6% rests with the top ten. Germline CDR1 SGHDT, CDR2 YYEEEE. The trim removed 2 bases at V and 1 base at J, leaving 6 bases unmatched. This CDR3 has 16 amino acids. This chain connects TRBV5-6 to TRBJ2-1; 7 positions agree with TRBD1. This sequence originates from a human patient who had a liver transplant. Some T cells may be provided by the graft donor. The chain's CDR3 is CASSLRQGGSYNEQFF. CDR3 nucleotide sequence: TGTGCCAGCAGCTTAAGACAGGGTGGATCCTACAATGAGCAGTTCTTC.